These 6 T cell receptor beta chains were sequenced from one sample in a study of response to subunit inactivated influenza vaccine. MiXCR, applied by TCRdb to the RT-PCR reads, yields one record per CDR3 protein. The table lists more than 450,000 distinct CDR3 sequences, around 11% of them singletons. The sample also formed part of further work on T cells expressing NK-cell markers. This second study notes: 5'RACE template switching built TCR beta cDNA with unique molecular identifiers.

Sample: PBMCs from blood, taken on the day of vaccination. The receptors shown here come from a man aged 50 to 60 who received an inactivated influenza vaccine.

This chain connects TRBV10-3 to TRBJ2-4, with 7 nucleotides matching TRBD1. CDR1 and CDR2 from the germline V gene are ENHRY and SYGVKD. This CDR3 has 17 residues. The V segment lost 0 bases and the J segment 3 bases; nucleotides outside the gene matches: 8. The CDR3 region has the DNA TGTGCCATCAGTGAGTCAATGACAGGGTCTGGCAAAAACATTCAGTACTTC. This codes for CAISESMTGSGKNIQYF.

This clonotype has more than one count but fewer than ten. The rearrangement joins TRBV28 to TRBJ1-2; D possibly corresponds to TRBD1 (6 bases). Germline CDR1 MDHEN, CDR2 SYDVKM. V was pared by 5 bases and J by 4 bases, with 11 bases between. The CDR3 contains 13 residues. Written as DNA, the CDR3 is TGTGCCAGCAGTACGACAGGCCGCTATGGCTACACCTTC. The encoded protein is CASSTTGRYGYTF.

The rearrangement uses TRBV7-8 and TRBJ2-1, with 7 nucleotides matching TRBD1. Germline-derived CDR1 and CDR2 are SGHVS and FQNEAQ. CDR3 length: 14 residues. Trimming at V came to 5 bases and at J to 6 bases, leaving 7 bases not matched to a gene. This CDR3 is CASSANTGANEQFF. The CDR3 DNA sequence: TGTGCCAGCAGCGCCAATACAGGGGCCAATGAGCAGTTCTTC.

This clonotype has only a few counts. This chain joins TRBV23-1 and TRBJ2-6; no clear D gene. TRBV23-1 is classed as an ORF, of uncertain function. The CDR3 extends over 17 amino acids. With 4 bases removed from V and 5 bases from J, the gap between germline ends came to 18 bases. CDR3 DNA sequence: TGCGCCAGCAGTCCTGGGTTGGAACTGATTAGGGCCAACGTCCTGACTTTC. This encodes CASSPGLELIRANVLTF.

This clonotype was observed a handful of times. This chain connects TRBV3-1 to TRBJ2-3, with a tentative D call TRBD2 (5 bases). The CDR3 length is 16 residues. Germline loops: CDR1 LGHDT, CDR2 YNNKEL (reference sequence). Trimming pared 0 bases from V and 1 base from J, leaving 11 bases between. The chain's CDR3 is CASSQDRLAGTDTQYF. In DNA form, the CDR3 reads TGTGCCAGCAGCCAAGATCGGCTAGCCGGCACAGATACGCAGTATTTT.

The CDR3 DNA follows: TGTGCCAGCTCACCAGCGGGACTGCCCTACAATGAGCAGTTCTTC. Amino acids: CASSPAGLPYNEQFF. This rearrangement joins TRBV18 to TRBJ2-1; TRBD2 is a possible D gene (6 bases). This CDR3 contains 15 residues. Between the trimmed V and J ends, which lost 2 bases and 2 bases, there was a span of 10 bases. CDR1 is KGHSH and CDR2 is LQKENI in the germline V gene.